One and the same sample provided the 8 T cell receptor beta chains below, sequenced in a study of breast tumors, draining lymph nodes, adjacent tissues. Samples came from axillary lymph nodes draining the breast cancer. TCRdb reprocessed the multiplex PCR reads via MiXCR and lists one record per CDR3 protein. The table has fewer than 250,000 distinct CDR3 sequences, approximately 31% seen once. Sequencing was carried out using axillary lymph node tissue. All receptors come from a female donor with breast cancer. Some clones in this sample may be carry-over from other donors' samples.

This clonotype was seen ten or more times. The chain couples TRBV5-6 to TRBJ2-7; D is perhaps TRBD1 (6 bases). V lost 2 bases and J lost 6, with 9 bases in between. The CDR3 is 12 residues long. The germline V gene encodes CDR1 SGHDT and CDR2 YYEEEE. The CDR3 DNA reads as TGTGCCAGCAGCTTCGGACAGTCCGAGCAGTACTTC. Translating gives CASSFGQSEQYF.

This clonotype has just one count. The J gene is TRBJ1-2, the V gene TRBV20-1; no firm D call. V was clipped by 7 bases and J by 0 bases, with 30 bases between them. The germline V gene encodes CDR1 DFQATT and CDR2 SNEGSKA (reference sequence). The CDR3 spans 19 residues. DNA of the CDR3: TGCAGTGTCCCTTTTAGAGTGGCTATATTCTTATGTGCTAACTATGGCTACACCTTC. Amino acid sequence: CSVPFRVAIFLCANYGYTF.

As for this clonotype: Lacking the conserved final phenylalanine or tryptophan, this CDR3 likely reflects a read error. The J gene is TRBJ1-1, the V gene TRBV9; D possibly corresponds to TRBD1 (5 bases). Germline V gene sequence: CDR1 SGDLS, CDR2 YYNGEE. The CDR3 is 13 residues long. CDR3 in amino acids: CANSAEGWTEAFS. DNA for the CDR3: TGTGCCAACAGCGCGGAGGGGTGGACTGAAGCTTTCTCT.

This clonotype was detected ten times or more. The gene calls are TRBV28 and TRBJ1-2; D gene uncertain. From germline, CDR1 is MDHEN and CDR2 SYDVKM. CDR3 length: 15 amino acids. Trimming cost V 4 bases and J 4 bases, with 16 bases left between them. CDR3 nucleotide sequence: TGTGCCAGCAGTTCGTCGATGGATGGTGGCTATGGCTACACCTTC. Translating gives CASSSSMDGGYGYTF.

This clonotype has at least ten counts. This sequence joins TRBV11-3 and TRBJ2-3; D unclear. Trimming stripped 4 bases from V and 2 bases from J, with 13 bases between. The germline V gene encodes CDR1 SGHNT and CDR2 YENEEA. The CDR3 spans 15 residues. CDR3 loop: CASSSRARTTDTQYF. The CDR3 DNA sequence: TGTGCCAGCAGCTCAAGGGCGAGAACCACAGATACGCAGTATTTT.

This clonotype was counted many times. This sequence joins TRBV7-3 and TRBJ2-5, with 10 bases lining up with TRBD1. V lost 5 bases and J lost 5; bases outside the gene matches: 8. CDR1 and CDR2 (germline): SGHTA, FQGTGA. CDR3 length: 15 residues. The CDR3 here is CASSRTGGEGETQYF. The CDR3 DNA is TGTGCCAGCAGCCGGACAGGGGGGGAAGGGGAGACCCAGTACTTC. Drawing the rest from reference TRBV7-3 and TRBJ2-5, the complete variable domain is GAGVSQTPSNKVTEKGKYVELRCDPISGHTALYWYRQSLGQGPEFLIYFQGTGAADDSGLPNDRFFAVRPEGSVSTLKIQRTERGDSAVYLCASSRTGGEGETQYFGPGTRLLVL.

This clonotype was seen at least ten times. The V call is TRBV6-2 or TRBV6-3, the J call TRBJ1-5; tentatively, D is TRBD1 (5 bases). V was shortened by 7 bases and J by 3 bases, with 13 bases between the two germline ends. The CDR3 loop spans 14 amino acids. Germline lookup yields CDR1 MNHEY and CDR2 SVGEGT. In nucleotides, the CDR3 is TGTGCCAGCACTGATCCGGGGCTCAATCAGCCCCAGCATTTT. Translation: CASTDPGLNQPQHF.

V usage is TRBV5-1 and J usage is TRBJ2-4, with 13 bases fitting TRBD2. CDR1 is SGHRS and CDR2 is YFSETQ in the germline V gene. After removal of 0 bases from V and 8 bases from J, the junction contained 5 bases not matched to a gene. CDR3 length: 16 residues. CDR3 protein: CASSLGTSGSVDIQYF. The CDR3 coding sequence is TGCGCCAGCAGCTTGGGGACTAGCGGGAGCGTGGACATTCAGTACTTC.